This TCR beta chain was identified during a study of blood T cells in healthy people across ages. This clonotype has more than one count but fewer than ten. This CDR3 is 13 amino acids long. Germline-derived CDR1 and CDR2 are SGHTA and FQGNSA. V shed 7 bases, J shed 4 bases, and the junction held 4 bases outside the gene matches. Around 10 milliliters of peripheral blood were drawn from each donor. Extractions gave at least 6 micrograms of total RNA per sample. A J-beta primer mix and a sample-barcoded 5' primer were used in a second PCR of about 7 to 12 cycles. Via MiXCR, TCRdb re-called the 5' RACE reads, giving one row per CDR3 protein. Of about 570,000 distinct CDR3 sequences in the sample, about 25% were seen once. These records were also assigned to another study, of T cells of mothers and their children. From that study: Over 9.5 million TCR beta CDR3 reads were obtained from each mother, and approximately 2.7 million from each child.

J is TRBJ1-1 and V is TRBV7-2, with TRBD1 matching over 9 bases. The sample taken for sequencing was blood. This sequence was found in a boy younger than 10 in good health. In nucleotides, the CDR3 is TGTGCCAGCACCCCGGGACAGGGCACTGAAGCTTTCTTT. Protein: CASTPGQGTEAFF.